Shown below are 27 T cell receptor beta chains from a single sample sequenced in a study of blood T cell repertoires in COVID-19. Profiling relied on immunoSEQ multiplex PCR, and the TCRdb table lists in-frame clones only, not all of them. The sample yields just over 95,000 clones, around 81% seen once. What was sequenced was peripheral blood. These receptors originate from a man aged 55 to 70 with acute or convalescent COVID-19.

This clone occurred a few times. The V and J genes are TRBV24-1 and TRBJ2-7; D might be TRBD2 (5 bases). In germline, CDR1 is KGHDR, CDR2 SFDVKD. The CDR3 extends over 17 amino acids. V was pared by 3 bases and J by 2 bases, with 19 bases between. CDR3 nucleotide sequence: TGTGCCACCAGTGATCCACCCGACTGGAGGAGCACCTACGAGCAGTACGTC. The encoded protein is CATSDPPDWRSTYEQYV.

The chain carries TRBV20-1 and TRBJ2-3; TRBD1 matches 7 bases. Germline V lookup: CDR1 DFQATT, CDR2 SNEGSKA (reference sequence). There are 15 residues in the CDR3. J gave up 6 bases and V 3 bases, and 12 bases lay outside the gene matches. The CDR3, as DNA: TGCAGTGCTAGTGGGGGACAGCGATTTGTCGATACGCAGTATTTT. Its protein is CSASGGQRFVDTQYF.

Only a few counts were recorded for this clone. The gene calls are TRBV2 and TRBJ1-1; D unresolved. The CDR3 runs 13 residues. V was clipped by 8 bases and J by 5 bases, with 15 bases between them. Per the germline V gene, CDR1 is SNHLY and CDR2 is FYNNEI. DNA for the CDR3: TGTGCCAGCGACATCAGAATGAGTACTGAAGCTTTCTTT. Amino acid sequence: CASDIRMSTEAFF.

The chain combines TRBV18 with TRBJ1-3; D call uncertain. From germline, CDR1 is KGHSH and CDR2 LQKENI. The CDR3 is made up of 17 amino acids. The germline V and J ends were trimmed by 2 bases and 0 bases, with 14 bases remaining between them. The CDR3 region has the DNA TGTGCCAGCTCACCAAGTAGACTGCTGAGCTCTGGAAACACCATATATTTT. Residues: CASSPSRLLSSGNTIYF.

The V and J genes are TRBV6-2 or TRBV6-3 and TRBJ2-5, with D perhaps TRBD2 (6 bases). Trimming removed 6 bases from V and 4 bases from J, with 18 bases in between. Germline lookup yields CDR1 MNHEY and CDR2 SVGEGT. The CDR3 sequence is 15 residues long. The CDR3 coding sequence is TGTGCCAGCAGCCCGGGAGATCGGATTGGAGAGACCCAGTACTTC. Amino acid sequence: CASSPGDRIGETQYF.

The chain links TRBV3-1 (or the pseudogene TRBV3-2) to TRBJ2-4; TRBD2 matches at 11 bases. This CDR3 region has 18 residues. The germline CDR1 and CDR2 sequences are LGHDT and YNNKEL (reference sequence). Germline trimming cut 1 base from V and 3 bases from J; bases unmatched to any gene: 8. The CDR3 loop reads CASSQANSGRAGKNIQYF. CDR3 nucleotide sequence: TGTGCCAGCAGCCAAGCCAATAGCGGGAGGGCCGGCAAAAACATTCAGTACTTC.

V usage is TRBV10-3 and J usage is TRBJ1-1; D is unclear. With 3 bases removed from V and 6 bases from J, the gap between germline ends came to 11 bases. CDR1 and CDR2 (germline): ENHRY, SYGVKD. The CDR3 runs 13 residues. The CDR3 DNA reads TGTGCCATCAGTGAACAGTCTCGCGCTGAAGCTTTCTTT. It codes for CAISEQSRAEAFF.

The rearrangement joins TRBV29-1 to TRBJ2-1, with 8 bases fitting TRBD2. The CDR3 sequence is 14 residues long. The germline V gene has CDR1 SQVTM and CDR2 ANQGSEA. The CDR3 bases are TGCACCACCCGGGGGGGGAGCTCCTACAATGAGCAGTTCTTC. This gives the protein CTTRGGSSYNEQFF.

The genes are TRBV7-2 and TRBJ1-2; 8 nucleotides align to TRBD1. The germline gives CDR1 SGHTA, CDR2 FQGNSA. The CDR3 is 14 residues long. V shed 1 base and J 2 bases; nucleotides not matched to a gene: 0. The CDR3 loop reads CASSLGTGNYGYTF. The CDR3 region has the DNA TGTGCCAGCAGCTTAGGGACAGGGAACTATGGCTACACCTTC.

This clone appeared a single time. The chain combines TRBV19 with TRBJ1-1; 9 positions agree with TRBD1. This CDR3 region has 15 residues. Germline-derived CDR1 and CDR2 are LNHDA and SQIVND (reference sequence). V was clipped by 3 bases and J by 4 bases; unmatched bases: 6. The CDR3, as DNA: TGTGCCAGTAGTATCCTTTCGACAGGGGGCACTGAAGCTTTCTTT. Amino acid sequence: CASSILSTGGTEAFF.

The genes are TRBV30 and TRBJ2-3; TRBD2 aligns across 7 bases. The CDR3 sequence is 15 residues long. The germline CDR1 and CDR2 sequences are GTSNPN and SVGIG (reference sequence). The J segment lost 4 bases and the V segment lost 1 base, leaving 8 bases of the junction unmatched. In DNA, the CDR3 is TGTGCCTGGAGTGCCCTGGGGGGAGGGGCAGATACGCAGTATTTT. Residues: CAWSALGGGADTQYF.

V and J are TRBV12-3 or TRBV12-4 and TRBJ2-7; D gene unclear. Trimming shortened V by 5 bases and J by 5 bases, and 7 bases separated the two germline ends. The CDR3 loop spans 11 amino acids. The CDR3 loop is CASSRGHEQYV. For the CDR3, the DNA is TGTGCCAGCAGTCGTGGGCACGAGCAGTACGTC.

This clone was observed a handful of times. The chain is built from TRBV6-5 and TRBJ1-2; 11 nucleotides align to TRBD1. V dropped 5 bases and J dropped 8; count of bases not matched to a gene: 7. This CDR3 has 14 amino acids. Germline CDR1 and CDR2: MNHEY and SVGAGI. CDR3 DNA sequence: TGTGCCAGCAGTAGGGACAGGGGGTTCGGCGGCTACACCTTC. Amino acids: CASSRDRGFGGYTF.

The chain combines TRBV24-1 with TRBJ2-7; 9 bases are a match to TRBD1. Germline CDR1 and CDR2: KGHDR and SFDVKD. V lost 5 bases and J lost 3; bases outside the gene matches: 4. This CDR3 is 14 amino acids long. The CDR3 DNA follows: TGTGCCACCAGTGGGGGACAGGGAGTCTACGAGCAGTACGTC. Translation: CATSGGQGVYEQYV.

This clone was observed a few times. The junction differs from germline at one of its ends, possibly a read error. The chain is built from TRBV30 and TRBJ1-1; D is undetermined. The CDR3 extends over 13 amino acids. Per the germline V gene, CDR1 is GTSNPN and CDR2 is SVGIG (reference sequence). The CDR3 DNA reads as TGTGCCTGGAGTGTACGGAGGAACGCTGAAGCTTTCTTT. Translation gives CAWSVRRNAEAFF.

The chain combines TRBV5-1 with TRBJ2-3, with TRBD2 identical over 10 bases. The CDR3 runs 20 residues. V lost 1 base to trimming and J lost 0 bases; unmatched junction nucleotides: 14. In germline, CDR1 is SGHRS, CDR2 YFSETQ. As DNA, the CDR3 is TGCGCCAGCAGCTTGCCTTTCCCGGGTCAGGGACTAGCGAGCACAGATACGCAGTATTTT. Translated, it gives CASSLPFPGQGLASTDTQYF.

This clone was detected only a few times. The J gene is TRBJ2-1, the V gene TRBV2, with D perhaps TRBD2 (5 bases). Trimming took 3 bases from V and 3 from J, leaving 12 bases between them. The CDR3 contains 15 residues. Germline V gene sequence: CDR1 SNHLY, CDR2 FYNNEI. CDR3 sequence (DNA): TGTGCCAGCAGTGAGGCCCGGGGAAACTACAATGAGCAGTTCTTC. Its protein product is CASSEARGNYNEQFF. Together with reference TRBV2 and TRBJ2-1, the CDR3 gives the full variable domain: EPEVTQTPSHQVTQMGQEVILRCVPISNHLYFYWYRQILGQKVEFLVSFYNNEISEKSEIFDDQFSVERPDGSNFTLKIRSTKLEDSAMYFCASSEARGNYNEQFFGPGTRLTVL.

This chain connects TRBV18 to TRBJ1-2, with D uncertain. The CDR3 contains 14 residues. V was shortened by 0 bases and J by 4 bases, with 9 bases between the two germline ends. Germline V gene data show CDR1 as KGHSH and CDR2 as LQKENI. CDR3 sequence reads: CASSPPVQFYGYTF. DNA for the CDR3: TGTGCCAGCTCACCACCAGTCCAGTTCTATGGCTACACCTTC.

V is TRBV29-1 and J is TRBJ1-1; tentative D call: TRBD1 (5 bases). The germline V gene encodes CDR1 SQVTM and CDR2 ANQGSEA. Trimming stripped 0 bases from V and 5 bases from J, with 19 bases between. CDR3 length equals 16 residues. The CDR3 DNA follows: TGCAGCGTTGAAGATCGAGGTGGTCAGGGCAGGACTGAAGCTTTCTTT. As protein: CSVEDRGGQGRTEAFF.

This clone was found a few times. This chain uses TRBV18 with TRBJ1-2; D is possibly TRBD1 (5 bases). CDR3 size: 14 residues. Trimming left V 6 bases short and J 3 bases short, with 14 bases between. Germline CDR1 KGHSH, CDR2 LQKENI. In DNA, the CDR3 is TGTGCCAGCTCCCGAGGAGGGACGGACTATGGCTACACCTTC. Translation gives CASSRGGTDYGYTF.

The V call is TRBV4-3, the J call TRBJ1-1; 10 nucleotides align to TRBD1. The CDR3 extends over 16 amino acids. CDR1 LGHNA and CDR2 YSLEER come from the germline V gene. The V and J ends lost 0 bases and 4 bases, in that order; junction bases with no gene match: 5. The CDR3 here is CASSQDRQGALTEAFF. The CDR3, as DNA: TGCGCCAGCAGCCAAGATAGACAGGGGGCTCTCACTGAAGCTTTCTTT.

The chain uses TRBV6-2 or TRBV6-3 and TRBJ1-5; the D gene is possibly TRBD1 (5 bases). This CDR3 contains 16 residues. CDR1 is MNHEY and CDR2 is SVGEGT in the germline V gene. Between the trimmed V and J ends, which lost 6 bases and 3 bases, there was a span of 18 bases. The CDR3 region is CASSLARDAYNQPQHF. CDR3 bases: TGTGCCAGCAGCTTAGCGCGGGACGCCTACAATCAGCCCCAGCATTTT.

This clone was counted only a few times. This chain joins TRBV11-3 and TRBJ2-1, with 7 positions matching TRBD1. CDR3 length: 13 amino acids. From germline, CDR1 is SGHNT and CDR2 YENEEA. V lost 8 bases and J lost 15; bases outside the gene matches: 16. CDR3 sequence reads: CASLLRQGTDPFF. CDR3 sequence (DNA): TGTGCCAGCCTGCTAAGACAGGGTACCGACCCGTTCTTC.

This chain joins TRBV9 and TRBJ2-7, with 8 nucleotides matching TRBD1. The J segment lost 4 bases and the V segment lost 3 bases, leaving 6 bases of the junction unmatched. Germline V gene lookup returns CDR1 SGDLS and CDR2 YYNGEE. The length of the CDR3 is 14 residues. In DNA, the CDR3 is TGTGCCAGCAGCGGCCGGGACAGGACTTACGAGCAGTACTTC. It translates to CASSGRDRTYEQYF.

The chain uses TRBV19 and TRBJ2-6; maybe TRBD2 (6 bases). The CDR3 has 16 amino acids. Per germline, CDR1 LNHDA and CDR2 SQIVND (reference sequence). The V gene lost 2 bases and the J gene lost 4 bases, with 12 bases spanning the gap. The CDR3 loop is CASSIPRGSGANVLTF. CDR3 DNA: TGTGCCAGTAGTATACCTCGGGGGTCCGGGGCCAACGTCCTGACTTTC.

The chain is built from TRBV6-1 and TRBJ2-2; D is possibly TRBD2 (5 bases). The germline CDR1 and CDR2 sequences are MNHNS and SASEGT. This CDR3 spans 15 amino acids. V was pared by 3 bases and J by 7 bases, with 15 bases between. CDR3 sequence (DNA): TGTGCCAGCAGTGAGGGTCGGGGTTGGGACGGGGAGCTGTTTTTT. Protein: CASSEGRGWDGELFF.

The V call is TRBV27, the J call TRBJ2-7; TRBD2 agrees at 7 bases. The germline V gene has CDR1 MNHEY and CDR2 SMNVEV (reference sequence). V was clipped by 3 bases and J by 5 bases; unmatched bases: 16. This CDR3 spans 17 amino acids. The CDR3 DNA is TGTGCCAGCAGTTTCCCCCTCTGGGCGGGAGAGCACCACGAGCAGTACGTC. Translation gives CASSFPLWAGEHHEQYV.